This TCR beta chain came from a study of post-analysis software for immune sequencing data. The CDR3 consists of 18 residues. Trimming took 6 bases from V and 1 from J, leaving 24 bases between them. The germline V gene has CDR1 LNHDA and CDR2 SQIVND (reference sequence). The TCR beta cDNA libraries contained unique molecular identifiers. Each CDR3 protein is one row after TCRdb ran MiXCR on the PCR reads. The sample lists over 150,000 distinct CDR3 sequences, 30% to 45% seen once, with roughly 28% in the top ten. This TCR was recovered from a girl aged 5-17 years with multiple sclerosis. This sequence joins TRBV19 and TRBJ2-5; D gene unclear. The sample consisted of blood, taken after autologous hematopoietic stem cell transplantation. In nucleotides, the CDR3 is TGTGCCAGTAGGCACATCCCGGGCCTAATCCCCTTCCAAGAGACCCAGTACTTC. Translation: CASRHIPGLIPFQETQYF.